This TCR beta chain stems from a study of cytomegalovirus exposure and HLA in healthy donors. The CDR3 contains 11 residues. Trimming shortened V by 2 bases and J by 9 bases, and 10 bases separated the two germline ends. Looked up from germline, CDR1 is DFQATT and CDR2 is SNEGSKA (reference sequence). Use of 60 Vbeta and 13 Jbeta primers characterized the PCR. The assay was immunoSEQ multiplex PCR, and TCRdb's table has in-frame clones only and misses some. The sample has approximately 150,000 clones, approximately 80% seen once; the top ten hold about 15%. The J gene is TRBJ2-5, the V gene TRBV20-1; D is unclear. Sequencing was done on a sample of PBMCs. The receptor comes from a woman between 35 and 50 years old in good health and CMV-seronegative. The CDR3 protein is CSARSRSAQYF. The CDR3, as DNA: TGCAGTGCTAGATCCAGGTCCGCCCAGTACTTC.